The clone carrying this TCR beta chain was counted between two and nine times. The target antigen is unknown. A read error may account for a junction end that differs from germline. The sample is drawn from a study of identical twins. TCRdb reprocessed the 5' RACE reads via MiXCR and lists one record per CDR3 protein. This sample yields some 600,000 distinct CDR3 sequences, of which around 7.5% are seen a single time; 1.6% belongs to the top ten. Study-wide findings and caveats: Cord blood's abundant beta clonotypes had fewer insertions, unlike memory repertoires.

Germline CDR1 SEHNR, CDR2 FQNEAQ (reference sequence). The CDR3 is 13 residues long. This sample also belongs to another study, concerning yellow fever vaccine responses in identical twins.

The rearrangement uses TRBV7-9 and TRBJ2-2, with D possibly being TRBD1 or TRBD2 (6 bases each). Sequenced input: PBMCs. The TCR sequence derives from a woman younger than 35 in good health. The CDR3 sequence: CASTGAFTGELFF. The CDR3 DNA follows: TGTGCGAGCACGGGGGCCTTCACCGGGGAGCTGTTTTTT.